This T cell receptor beta chain was identified during a study of molecular identifiers for immune sequencing clone quantification. This clonotype was recorded at least ten times. The antigen is not known. TCRdb recomputed calls from the PCR reads with MiXCR, one row per CDR3 protein. The sample carries some 320,000 distinct CDR3 sequences, 24% recorded once. Sorting isolated naive CD8 T cells as CD8+CD4-CCR7+CD45RA+ events. The CDR3 is made up of 15 amino acids. Germline V lookup: CDR1 SNHLY, CDR2 FYNNEI. Trimming shortened V by 3 bases and J by 3 bases, and 14 bases separated the two germline ends. Whole-study findings and limits: Spiked-in Jurkat TCR RNA corresponding to one cell was reported as detectable against 970,000 or so naive cells.

The clonotype comes from a human donor in good health. Some libraries in this study had Jurkat cell RNA spiked in. J is TRBJ2-5 and V is TRBV2; tentative D call: TRBD2 (6 bases). The sequencing input was naive CD8+ T cells from blood, with Jurkat cell RNA spiked in. The subset denotes: FACS-sorted CD8+CD4-CCR7+CD45RA+ naive T cells. CDR3 protein: CASSDAGYIKETQYF. In DNA form, the CDR3 reads TGTGCCAGCAGTGACGCGGGGTACATAAAAGAGACCCAGTACTTC.